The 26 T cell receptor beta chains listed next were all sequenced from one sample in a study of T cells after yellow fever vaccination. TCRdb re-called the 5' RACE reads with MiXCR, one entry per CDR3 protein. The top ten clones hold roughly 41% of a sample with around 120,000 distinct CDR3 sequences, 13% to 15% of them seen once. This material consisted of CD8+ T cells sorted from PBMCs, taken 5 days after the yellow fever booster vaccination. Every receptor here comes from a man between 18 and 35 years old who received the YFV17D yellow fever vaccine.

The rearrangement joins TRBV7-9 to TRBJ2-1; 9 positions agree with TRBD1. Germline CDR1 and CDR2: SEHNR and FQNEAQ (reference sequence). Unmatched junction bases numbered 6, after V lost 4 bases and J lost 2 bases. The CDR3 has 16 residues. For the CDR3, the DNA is TGTGCCAGCAGCTCCCCGACAGGGGGGGCCTACAATGAGCAGTTCTTC. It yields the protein CASSSPTGGAYNEQFF.

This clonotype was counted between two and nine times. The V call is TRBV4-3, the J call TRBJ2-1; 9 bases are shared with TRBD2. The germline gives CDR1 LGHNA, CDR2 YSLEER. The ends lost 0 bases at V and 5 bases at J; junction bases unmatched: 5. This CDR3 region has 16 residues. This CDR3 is CASSQDGRGGDNEQFF. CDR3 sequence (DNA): TGCGCCAGCAGCCAAGATGGGCGGGGGGGCGACAATGAGCAGTTCTTC.

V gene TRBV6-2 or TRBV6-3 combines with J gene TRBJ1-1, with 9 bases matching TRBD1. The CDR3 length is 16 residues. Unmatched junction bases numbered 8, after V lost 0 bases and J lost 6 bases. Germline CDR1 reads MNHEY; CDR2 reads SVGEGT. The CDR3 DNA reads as TGTGCCAGCAGTTACTCCCGGGACAGGGAGAGGGCTGAAGCTTTCTTT. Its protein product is CASSYSRDRERAEAFF.

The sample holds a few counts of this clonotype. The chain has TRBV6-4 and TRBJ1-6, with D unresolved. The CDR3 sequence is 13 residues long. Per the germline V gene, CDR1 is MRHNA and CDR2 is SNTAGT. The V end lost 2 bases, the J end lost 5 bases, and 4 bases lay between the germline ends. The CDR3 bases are TGTGCCAGCAGTGACAGGGATAATTCACCCCTCCACTTT. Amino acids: CASSDRDNSPLHF.

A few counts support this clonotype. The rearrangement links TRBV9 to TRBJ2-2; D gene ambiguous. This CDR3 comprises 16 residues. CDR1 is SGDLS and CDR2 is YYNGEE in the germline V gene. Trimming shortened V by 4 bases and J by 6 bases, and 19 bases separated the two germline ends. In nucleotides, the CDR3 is TGTGCCAGCAGCATTTCGACCCGACCGGGTGCCGGGGAGCTGTTTTTT. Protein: CASSISTRPGAGELFF.

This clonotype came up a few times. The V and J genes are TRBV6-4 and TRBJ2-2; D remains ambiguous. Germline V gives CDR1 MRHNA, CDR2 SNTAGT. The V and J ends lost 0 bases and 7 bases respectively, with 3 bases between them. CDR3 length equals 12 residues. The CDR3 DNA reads TGTGCCAGCAGTGACTCGGGCGGGGAGCTGTTTTTT. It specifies CASSDSGGELFF.

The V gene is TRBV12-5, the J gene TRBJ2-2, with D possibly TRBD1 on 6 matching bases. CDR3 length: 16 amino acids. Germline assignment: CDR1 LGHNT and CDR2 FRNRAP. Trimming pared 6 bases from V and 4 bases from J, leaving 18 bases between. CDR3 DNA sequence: TGTGCTAGTGGGCGTTTATACAGGGACGGCACCGGGGAGCTGTTTTTT. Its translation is CASGRLYRDGTGELFF.

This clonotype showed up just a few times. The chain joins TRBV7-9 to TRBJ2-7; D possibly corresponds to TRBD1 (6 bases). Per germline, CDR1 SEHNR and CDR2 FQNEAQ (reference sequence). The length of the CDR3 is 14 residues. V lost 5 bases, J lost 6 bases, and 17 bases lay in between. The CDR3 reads CASSPGGLQPEQYF. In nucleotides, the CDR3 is TGTGCCAGCAGCCCTGGGGGCTTACAGCCCGAGCAGTACTTC.

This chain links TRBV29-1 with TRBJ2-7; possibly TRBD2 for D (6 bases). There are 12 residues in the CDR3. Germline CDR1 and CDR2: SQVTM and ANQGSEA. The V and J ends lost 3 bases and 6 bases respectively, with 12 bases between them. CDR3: CSVDSTAGEQYF. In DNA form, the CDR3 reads TGCAGCGTTGATTCGACAGCGGGCGAGCAGTACTTC.

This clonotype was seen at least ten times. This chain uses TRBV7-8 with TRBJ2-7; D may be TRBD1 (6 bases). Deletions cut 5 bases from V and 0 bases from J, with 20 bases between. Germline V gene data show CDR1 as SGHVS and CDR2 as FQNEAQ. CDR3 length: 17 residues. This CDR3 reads CASSVGITGLSSYEQYF. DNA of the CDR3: TGTGCCAGCAGCGTAGGGATAACAGGGCTAAGCTCCTACGAGCAGTACTTC.

CDR3 bases: TGCGCCAGCAGCCAAAGAAAGGGACAAGAGACCCAGTACTTC. Translated: CASSQRKGQETQYF. This chain links TRBV4-3 with TRBJ2-5; unclear D gene. The CDR3 runs to 14 residues. V was pared by 2 bases and J by 2 bases, with 9 bases between. Germline V lookup: CDR1 LGHNA, CDR2 YSLEER.

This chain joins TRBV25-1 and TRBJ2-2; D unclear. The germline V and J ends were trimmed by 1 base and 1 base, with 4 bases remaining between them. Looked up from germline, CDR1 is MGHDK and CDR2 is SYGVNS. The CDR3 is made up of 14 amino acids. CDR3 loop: CASSEWQNTGELFF. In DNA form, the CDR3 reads TGTGCCAGCAGTGAATGGCAGAACACCGGGGAGCTGTTTTTT.

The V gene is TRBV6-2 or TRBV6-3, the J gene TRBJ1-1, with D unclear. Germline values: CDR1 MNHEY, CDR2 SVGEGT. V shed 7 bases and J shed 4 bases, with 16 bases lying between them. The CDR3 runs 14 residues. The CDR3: CASTPRSGSTEAFF. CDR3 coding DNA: TGTGCCAGCACCCCCAGGTCGGGTAGCACTGAAGCTTTCTTT.

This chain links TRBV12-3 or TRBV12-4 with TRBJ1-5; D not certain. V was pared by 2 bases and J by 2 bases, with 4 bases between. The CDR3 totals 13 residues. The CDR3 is CASSLPGNQPQHF. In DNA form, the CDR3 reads TGTGCCAGCAGTTTACCCGGCAATCAGCCCCAGCATTTT.

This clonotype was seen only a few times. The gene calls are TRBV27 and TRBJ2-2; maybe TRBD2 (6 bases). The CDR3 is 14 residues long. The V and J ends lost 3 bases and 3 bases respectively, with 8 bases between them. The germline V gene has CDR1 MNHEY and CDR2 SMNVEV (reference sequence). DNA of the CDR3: TGTGCCAGCAGTTTTGGGACTCACACCGGGGAGCTGTTTTTT. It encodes CASSFGTHTGELFF.

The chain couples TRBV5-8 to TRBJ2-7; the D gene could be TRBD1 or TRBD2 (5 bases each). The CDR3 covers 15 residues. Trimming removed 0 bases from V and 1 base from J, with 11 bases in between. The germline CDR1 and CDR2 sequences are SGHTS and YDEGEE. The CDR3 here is CASSLARDGSYEQYF. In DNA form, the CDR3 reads TGTGCCAGCAGCTTGGCCCGGGACGGGTCCTACGAGCAGTACTTC.

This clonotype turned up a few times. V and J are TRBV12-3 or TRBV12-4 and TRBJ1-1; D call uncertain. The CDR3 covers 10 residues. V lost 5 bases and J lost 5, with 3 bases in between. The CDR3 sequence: CASSQTEAFF. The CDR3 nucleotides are TGTGCCAGCAGTCAGACTGAAGCTTTCTTT.

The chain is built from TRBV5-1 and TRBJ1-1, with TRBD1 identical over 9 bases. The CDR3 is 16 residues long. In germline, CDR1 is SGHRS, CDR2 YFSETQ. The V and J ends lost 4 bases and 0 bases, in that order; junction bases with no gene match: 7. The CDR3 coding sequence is TGCGCCAGCAGCGGGGACAGGGAAAGACTGAACACTGAAGCTTTCTTT. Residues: CASSGDRERLNTEAFF.

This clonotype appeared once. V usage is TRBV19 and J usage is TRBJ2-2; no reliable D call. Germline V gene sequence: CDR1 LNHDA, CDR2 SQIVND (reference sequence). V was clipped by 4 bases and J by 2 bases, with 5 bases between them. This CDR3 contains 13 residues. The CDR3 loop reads CASSTINTGELFF. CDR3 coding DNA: TGTGCCAGTAGTACAATCAACACCGGGGAGCTGTTTTTT.

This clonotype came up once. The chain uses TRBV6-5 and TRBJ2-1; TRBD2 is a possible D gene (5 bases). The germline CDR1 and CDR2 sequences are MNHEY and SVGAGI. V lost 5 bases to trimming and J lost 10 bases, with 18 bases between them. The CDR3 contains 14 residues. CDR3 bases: TGTGCCAGCAGTCCCCGGGTCGGGGTGGGGGAGCAGTTCTTC. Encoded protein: CASSPRVGVGEQFF.

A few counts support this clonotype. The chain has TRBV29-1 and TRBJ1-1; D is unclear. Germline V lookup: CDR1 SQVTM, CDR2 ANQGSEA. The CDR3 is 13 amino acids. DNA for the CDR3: TGCAGTGACAACCGCGGTTTTAACACTGAAGCTTTCTTT. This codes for CSDNRGFNTEAFF. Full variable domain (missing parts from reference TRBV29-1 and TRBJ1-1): SAVISQKPSRDICQRGTSLTIQCQVDSQVTMMFWYRQQPGQSLTLIATANQGSEATYESGFVIDKFPISRPNLTFSTLTVSNMSPEDSSIYLCSDNRGFNTEAFFGQGTRLTVV.

The CDR3, as DNA: TGTGCCAGCATTGCGGGACAGGGGGCTGCCGGGGAGCTGTTTTTT. This translates into CASIAGQGAAGELFF. The rearrangement joins TRBV6-5 to TRBJ2-2; 12 nucleotides match TRBD1. The CDR3 contains 15 residues. CDR1 and CDR2 from the germline V gene are MNHEY and SVGAGI. Germline trimming cut 7 bases from V and 6 bases from J; bases unmatched to any gene: 6.

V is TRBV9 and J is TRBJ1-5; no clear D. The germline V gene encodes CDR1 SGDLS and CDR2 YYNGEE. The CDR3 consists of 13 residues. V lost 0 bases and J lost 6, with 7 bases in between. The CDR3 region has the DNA TGTGCCAGCAGCGTAGGGGGAGGTCAGCCCCAGCATTTT. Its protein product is CASSVGGGQPQHF.

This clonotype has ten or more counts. This CDR3 reads CASSLGDRGNEQFF. The CDR3 coding sequence is TGTGCCAGCAGCTTAGGGGACAGGGGCAATGAGCAGTTCTTC. V is TRBV7-8 and J is TRBJ2-1; 10 positions agree with TRBD1. Per germline, CDR1 SGHVS and CDR2 FQNEAQ. The CDR3 loop spans 14 amino acids. The J segment lost 6 bases and the V segment lost 1 base, leaving 0 bases of the junction unmatched.

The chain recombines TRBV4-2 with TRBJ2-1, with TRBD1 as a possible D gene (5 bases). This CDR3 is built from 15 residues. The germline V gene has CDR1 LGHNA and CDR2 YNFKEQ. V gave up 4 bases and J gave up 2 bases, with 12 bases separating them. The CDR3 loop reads CASSPGGAAYNEQFF. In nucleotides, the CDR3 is TGTGCCAGCAGCCCTGGTGGGGCTGCCTACAATGAGCAGTTCTTC.

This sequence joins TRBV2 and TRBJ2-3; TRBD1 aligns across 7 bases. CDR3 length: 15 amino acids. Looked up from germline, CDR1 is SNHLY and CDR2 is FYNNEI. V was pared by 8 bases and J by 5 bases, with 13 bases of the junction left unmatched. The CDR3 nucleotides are TGTGCCAGCGTAGGAAGGTTGCAGGGGGTAGATACGCAGTATTTT. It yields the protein CASVGRLQGVDTQYF.